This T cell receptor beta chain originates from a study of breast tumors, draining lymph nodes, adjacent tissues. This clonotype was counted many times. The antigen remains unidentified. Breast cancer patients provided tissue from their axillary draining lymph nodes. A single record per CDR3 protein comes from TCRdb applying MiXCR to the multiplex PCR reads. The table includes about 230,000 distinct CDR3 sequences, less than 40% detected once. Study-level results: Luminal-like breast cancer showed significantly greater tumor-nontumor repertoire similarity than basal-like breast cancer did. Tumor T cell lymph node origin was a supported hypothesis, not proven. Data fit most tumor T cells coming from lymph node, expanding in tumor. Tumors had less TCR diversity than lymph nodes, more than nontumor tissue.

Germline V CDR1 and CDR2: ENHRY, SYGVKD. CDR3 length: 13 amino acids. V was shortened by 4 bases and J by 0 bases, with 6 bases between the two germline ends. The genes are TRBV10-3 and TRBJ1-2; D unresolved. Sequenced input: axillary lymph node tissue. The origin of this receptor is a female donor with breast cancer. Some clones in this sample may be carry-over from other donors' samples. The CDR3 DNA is TGTGCCATCAGTGGAGGGTCTAACTATGGCTACACCTTC. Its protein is CAISGGSNYGYTF.